One and the same sample provided the 21 T cell receptor beta chains below, sequenced in a study of CD8 T cells in Susac syndrome (dated by TCRdb to between 2019 and 2020). Library method: the immunoSEQ multiplex PCR assay. RNA was extracted using the RNeasy kit, and roughly 0.5 to 1 ug of the RNA was reverse transcribed with random hexamers. TCRdb cleaned the public reads at Q25 with fastp, built clones with MiXCR and kept in-frame beta chains. Here each entry gathers all rows of one CDR3 protein and keeps the most common genes and DNA. The sample table contains roughly 150,000 distinct CDR3 sequences; only one count was recorded for around 96% of them. Of the sample, 0.15% to 0.2% falls within the top ten clones. The specimen sequenced was CD4+ T cells from PBMCs. These receptors were taken from a human donor with Susac syndrome.

The chain links TRBV5-1 to TRBJ2-2, with D possibly TRBD1 on 6 matching bases. V lost 9 bases, J lost 4 bases, and 16 bases lay in between. The CDR3 length is 14 residues. The germline V gene has CDR1 SGHRS and CDR2 YFSETQ. CDR3 in DNA: TGCGCCACCCAAACAGGGCCGGTCACCGGGGAGCTGTTTTTT. Its protein is CATQTGPVTGELFF.

The chain employs TRBV9 and TRBJ2-5, with 8 bases fitting TRBD1. Trimming cost V 1 base and J 2 bases; bases outside gene matches: 4. Per the germline V gene, CDR1 is SGDLS and CDR2 is YYNGEE. The CDR3 has 15 residues. The CDR3 reads CASSVRTGHQETQYF. In DNA form, the CDR3 reads TGTGCCAGCAGCGTAAGGACAGGGCATCAAGAGACCCAGTACTTC.

The J gene is TRBJ1-1, the V gene TRBV12-3 or TRBV12-4, with no clear D. With 5 bases removed from V and 4 bases from J, the gap between germline ends came to 8 bases. There are 12 residues in the CDR3. CDR3 sequence reads: CASSRRGTEAFF. The CDR3 region has the DNA TGTGCCAGCAGTCGGCGAGGCACTGAAGCTTTCTTT.

The V and J genes are TRBV5-4 and TRBJ2-1; 8 bases map to TRBD2. This CDR3 is built from 16 residues. Per germline, CDR1 SGHNT and CDR2 YYREEE (reference sequence). The V and J ends lost 0 bases and 5 bases, in that order; junction bases with no gene match: 7. CDR3 sequence (DNA): TGTGCCAGCAGCTTGGCCGGGAGGGGGTGGAACAATGAGCAGTTCTTC. This translates into CASSLAGRGWNNEQFF.

The J gene is TRBJ2-1, the V gene TRBV5-4; D remains ambiguous. The V and J ends lost 9 bases and 8 bases respectively, with 9 bases between them. The CDR3 contains 10 residues. Germline V gene data show CDR1 as SGHNT and CDR2 as YYREEE (reference sequence). The CDR3 spells CATHPDEQFF. CDR3 nucleotide sequence: TGTGCCACCCACCCGGATGAGCAGTTCTTC.

The V gene is TRBV7-3, the J gene TRBJ2-1, with 10 bases identical to TRBD1. There are 13 residues in the CDR3. Germline V gene data show CDR1 as SGHTA and CDR2 as FQGTGA. Unmatched junction bases numbered 2, after V lost 0 bases and J lost 12 bases. In DNA, the CDR3 is TGTGCCAGCAGCTTAACCCGGGACAGGGGGCAGTTCTTC. Translated: CASSLTRDRGQFF. Filled out from reference TRBV7-3 and TRBJ2-1, the complete variable domain reads GAGVSQTPSNKVTEKGKYVELRCDPISGHTALYWYRQSLGQGPEFLIYFQGTGAADDSGLPNDRFFAVRPEGSVSTLKIQRTERGDSAVYLCASSLTRDRGQFFGPGTRLTVL.

The chain uses TRBV3-1 and TRBJ2-7, with D uncertain. Germline values: CDR1 LGHDT, CDR2 YNNKEL (reference sequence). This CDR3 contains 9 residues. The germline V and J ends were trimmed by 9 bases and 7 bases, with 7 bases remaining between them. CDR3 sequence reads: CARNREQYF. DNA for the CDR3: TGTGCCAGAAACCGGGAGCAGTACTTC.

The chain recombines TRBV4-2 with TRBJ2-3; the D is unclear. Germline V lookup: CDR1 LGHNA, CDR2 YNFKEQ. The germline V and J ends were trimmed by 5 bases and 9 bases, with 12 bases remaining between them. This CDR3 comprises 12 residues. The CDR3 sequence: CASSFVSGTQYF. The CDR3 DNA reads as TGTGCCAGCAGCTTCGTGTCCGGCACGCAGTATTTT.

The rearrangement links TRBV9 to TRBJ1-5, with D possibly matching TRBD1 (5 bases). V was cut by 0 bases and J by 4 bases, with 8 bases left in between. This CDR3 is 14 amino acids long. Germline-derived CDR1 and CDR2 are SGDLS and YYNGEE. The CDR3 protein is CASSVAGGNQPQHF. The CDR3 DNA follows: TGTGCCAGCAGCGTAGCGGGGGGAAATCAGCCCCAGCATTTT.

This chain joins TRBV2 and TRBJ1-5; D unclear. V lost 1 base and J 2 bases, leaving 9 bases between the germline ends. CDR1 and CDR2 (germline): SNHLY, FYNNEI. CDR3 length: 15 amino acids. The CDR3 DNA reads as TGTGCCAGCAGTGAAGGTAGAATTCGCAATCAGCCCCAGCATTTT. Its translation: CASSEGRIRNQPQHF.

The J gene is TRBJ2-1, the V gene TRBV9, with 11 bases identical to TRBD1. Trimming at V came to 2 bases and at J to 8 bases, leaving 9 bases not matched to a gene. This CDR3 contains 16 residues. In germline, CDR1 is SGDLS, CDR2 YYNGEE. The CDR3 reads CASSVFWTGGTDEQFF. CDR3 sequence (DNA): TGTGCCAGCAGCGTCTTTTGGACAGGGGGCACCGATGAGCAGTTCTTC.

The V gene is TRBV9, the J gene TRBJ2-7; TRBD2 aligns across 11 bases. Germline values: CDR1 SGDLS, CDR2 YYNGEE. This CDR3 has 14 residues. V shed 0 bases and J 6 bases; nucleotides not matched to a gene: 2. The DNA of the CDR3 is TGTGCCAGCAGCGTAGTCGGGACTAGCGGCGAGCAGTACTTC. Protein product: CASSVVGTSGEQYF.

This chain links TRBV7-3 with TRBJ2-7; D is uncertain. Per the germline V gene, CDR1 is SGHTA and CDR2 is FQGTGA. Trimming stripped 5 bases from V and 4 bases from J, with 6 bases between. The CDR3 runs 11 residues. CDR3 in amino acids: CASSTQYEQYF. CDR3 sequence (DNA): TGTGCCAGCAGCACCCAGTACGAGCAGTACTTC.

This chain connects TRBV4-2 to TRBJ2-3; D gene ambiguous. The germline V and J ends were trimmed by 0 bases and 7 bases, with 11 bases remaining between them. There are 14 residues in the CDR3. Per germline, CDR1 LGHNA and CDR2 YNFKEQ. CDR3 DNA: TGTGCCAGCAGCCAAGATCGATCCGTTAATACGCAGTATTTT. Its translation is CASSQDRSVNTQYF.

The chain couples TRBV20-1 to TRBJ2-5; a possible D gene is TRBD2 (7 bases). Germline V gene sequence: CDR1 DFQATT, CDR2 SNEGSKA (reference sequence). V lost 6 bases and J lost 5, with 16 bases in between. The CDR3 has 13 residues. DNA for the CDR3: TGCAGTGCCGAGTCGGGGGGCAGGGAGACCCAGTACTTC. Encoded protein: CSAESGGRETQYF.

The rearrangement joins TRBV3-1 to TRBJ2-7; D is undetermined. Germline values: CDR1 LGHDT, CDR2 YNNKEL (reference sequence). V was pared by 3 bases and J by 4 bases, with 4 bases between. The CDR3 loop spans 11 amino acids. The CDR3 DNA sequence: TGTGCCAGCAGCCATGATTACGAGCAGTACTTC. This gives the protein CASSHDYEQYF.

The rearrangement joins TRBV29-1 to TRBJ2-5; maybe TRBD1 (5 bases). This CDR3 is 12 amino acids long. V lost 4 bases, J lost 5 bases, and 11 bases lay in between. The germline V gene has CDR1 SQVTM and CDR2 ANQGSEA. The CDR3 region has the DNA TGCAGCGTTGTCCAGGGTGGGGAGACCCAGTACTTC. This gives the protein CSVVQGGETQYF.

The chain combines TRBV20-1 with TRBJ2-3, with 7 bases aligning to TRBD2. CDR1 and CDR2 from the germline V gene are DFQATT and SNEGSKA (reference sequence). With 1 base clipped from V and 1 base from J, the junction kept 8 bases outside the gene matches. CDR3 length: 16 amino acids. Here the CDR3 reads CSARASGVGGTDTQYF. The CDR3, as DNA: TGCAGTGCTAGAGCCAGCGGGGTGGGGGGCACAGATACGCAGTATTTT.

V usage is TRBV29-1 and J usage is TRBJ2-5; 12 bases align to TRBD1. The ends lost 4 bases at V and 5 bases at J; junction bases unmatched: 5. This CDR3 is built from 14 residues. Germline CDR1 and CDR2: SQVTM and ANQGSEA. CDR3 residues: CSVGGTGGWETQYF. CDR3 coding DNA: TGCAGCGTTGGGGGGACAGGGGGCTGGGAGACCCAGTACTTC.

This chain joins TRBV6-5 and TRBJ2-3, with TRBD1 identical over 10 bases. Losses at the gene ends were 5 bases for V and 1 base for J; bases not matched to a gene: 3. This CDR3 comprises 15 residues. Per the germline V gene, CDR1 is MNHEY and CDR2 is SVGAGI. The chain's CDR3 is CASSRGTGGTDTQYF. The CDR3 region has the DNA TGTGCCAGCAGTCGCGGGACAGGGGGCACAGATACGCAGTATTTT.

A remark on this clonotype: A junction end diverges from the germline sequence, so it may reflect a read error. The chain joins TRBV20-1 to TRBJ2-5; D tentatively fits TRBD1 or TRBD2 (5 bases each). CDR1 is DFQATT and CDR2 is SNEGSKA in the germline V gene (reference sequence). This CDR3 is built from 9 residues. The CDR3 protein is CSAPGPLNF. The CDR3 nucleotides read TGCAGTGCCCCGGGACCCCTGAACTTC.